The present T cell receptor beta chain was sequenced within a study of blood T cell repertoires in COVID-19. The V gene end was trimmed by 2 bases and the J gene end by 6 bases; junction bases not matched to a gene: 1. CDR3 length: 12 residues. Germline CDR1 reads SGHRS; CDR2 reads YFSETQ. Profiling relied on immunoSEQ multiplex PCR, and the TCRdb table lists in-frame clones only, not all of them. Of over 200,000 clones in the sample, approximately 90% are singletons; the top ten hold approximately 2.5%. The sample comprised peripheral blood. This clonotype was obtained from a man aged 25-45 years with COVID-19, enrolled during active disease. The chain joins TRBV5-1 to TRBJ2-7, with 8 bases aligning to TRBD1. CDR3 DNA sequence: TGCGCCAGCAGCTTAGACAGGGGCGAGCAGTACTTC. As protein: CASSLDRGEQYF.